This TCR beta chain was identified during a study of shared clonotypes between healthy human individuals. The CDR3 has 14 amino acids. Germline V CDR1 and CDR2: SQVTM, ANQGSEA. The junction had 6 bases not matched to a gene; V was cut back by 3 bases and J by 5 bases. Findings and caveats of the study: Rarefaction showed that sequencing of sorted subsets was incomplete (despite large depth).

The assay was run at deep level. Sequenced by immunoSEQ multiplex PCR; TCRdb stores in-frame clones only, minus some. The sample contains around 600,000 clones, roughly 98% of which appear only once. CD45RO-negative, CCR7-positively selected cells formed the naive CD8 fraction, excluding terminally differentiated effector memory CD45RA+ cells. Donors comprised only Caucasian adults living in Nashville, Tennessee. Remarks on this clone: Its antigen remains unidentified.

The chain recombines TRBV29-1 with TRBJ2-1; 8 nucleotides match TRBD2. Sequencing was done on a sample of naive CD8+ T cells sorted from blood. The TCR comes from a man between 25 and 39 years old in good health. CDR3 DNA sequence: TGCAGCGTTGAGATAGCGGGATTGAACAATGAGCAGTTCTTC. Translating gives CSVEIAGLNNEQFF.